One sample yielded the 13 T cell receptor beta chains listed below, sequenced in a study of blood T cells in healthy people across ages. A second PCR, run for about 6 to 12 cycles, used a sample-barcoded 5' primer plus a J-beta primer mix. TCRdb called the 5' RACE reads again in MiXCR, with one record for every CDR3 protein. Seen here are roughly 700,000 distinct CDR3 sequences, 49% observed once, and the top ten hold about 32%. Source material: blood. These receptors all stem from a woman aged 60 to 75 in good health.

The chain combines TRBV6-2 or TRBV6-3 with TRBJ2-1; a possible D gene is TRBD2 (6 bases). This CDR3 has 13 residues. Trimming removed 5 bases from V and 10 bases from J, with 15 bases in between. The germline V gene has CDR1 MNHEY and CDR2 SVGEGT. The CDR3 here is CASSRLVRGEQFF. CDR3 bases: TGTGCCAGCAGTCGTCTGGTACGGGGGGAGCAGTTCTTC.

The genes are TRBV20-1 and TRBJ2-1; perhaps TRBD2 as D (5 bases). Germline CDR1 and CDR2: DFQATT and SNEGSKA (reference sequence). This CDR3 spans 13 amino acids. V was trimmed by 4 bases and J by 5 bases, leaving 12 bases between them. This CDR3 reads CSATQRLNNEQFF. DNA of the CDR3: TGCAGTGCTACCCAGCGGCTGAACAATGAGCAGTTCTTC.

This clonotype was recorded a few times. The chain couples TRBV7-2 to TRBJ2-5, with 10 bases identical to TRBD2. This CDR3 is built from 17 residues. Germline trimming cut 1 base from V and 1 base from J; bases unmatched to any gene: 6. CDR1 is SGHTA, CDR2 FQGNSA, per germline. The CDR3 DNA follows: TGTGCCAGCAGCTTAGAACGACTAGCGGGTAGCCAAGAGACCCAGTACTTC. Translated, it gives CASSLERLAGSQETQYF.

This clonotype was recorded a few times. In DNA form, the CDR3 reads TGTGCCAGCAGTCCGTACGACAGGATCGTCGGGGAGACCCAGTACTTC. Its translation: CASSPYDRIVGETQYF. V is TRBV6-2 or TRBV6-3 and J is TRBJ2-5, with D possibly being TRBD1 (6 bases). The CDR3 is 16 residues long. Germline V gene sequence: CDR1 MNHEY, CDR2 SVGEGT. V lost 5 bases to trimming and J lost 5 bases, with 21 bases between them.

This clonotype came up a few times. The chain recombines TRBV9 with TRBJ2-1; possibly TRBD1 for D (6 bases). CDR1 and CDR2 (germline): SGDLS, YYNGEE. The CDR3 runs 17 residues. Trimming left V 0 bases short and J 1 base short, with 14 bases between. For the CDR3, the DNA is TGTGCCAGCAGCGTAGGGGTGACAGGAGTTTCCTACAATGAGCAGTTCTTC. It specifies CASSVGVTGVSYNEQFF.

The rearrangement joins TRBV6-5 to TRBJ2-4, with D perhaps being TRBD1 or TRBD2 (5 bases each). The J call may be wrong; the DNA end is better matched by TRBJ2-7. This CDR3 has 14 residues. Germline V lookup: CDR1 MNHEY, CDR2 SVGAGI. The CDR3 DNA is TGTGCCAGCAGGACAGACTATTGGGCTTACGAGCAGTACTTC. Its protein product is CASRTDYWAYEQYF.

The chain combines TRBV28 with TRBJ2-5; the match to TRBD1 covers 7 bases. J lost 1 base, V lost 6 bases, and 11 bases had no gene match. Per germline, CDR1 MDHEN and CDR2 SYDVKM. The CDR3 has 16 residues. In DNA, the CDR3 is TGTGCCAGCAGCCCTGGGACAGTGAAGGGCCAAGAGACCCAGTACTTC. Translated, it gives CASSPGTVKGQETQYF. The whole variable domain, filled in from reference TRBV28 and TRBJ2-5, reads DVKVTQSSRYLVKRTGEKVFLECVQDMDHENMFWYRQDPGLGLRLIYFSYDVKMKEKGDIPEGYSVSREKKERFSLILESASTNQTSMYLCASSPGTVKGQETQYFGPGTRLLVL.

This clonotype occurred a few times. This sequence joins TRBV20-1 and TRBJ1-1, with D unclear. V gave up 3 bases and J gave up 4 bases, with 6 bases separating them. The CDR3 runs 11 residues. Germline values: CDR1 DFQATT, CDR2 SNEGSKA (reference sequence). In DNA form, the CDR3 reads TGCAGTGCTAGGTCGGTCACTGAAGCTTTCTTT. Protein: CSARSVTEAFF.

The CDR3 coding sequence is TGTGCCAGCAGTCAAGCTGATACAGGGAAGGAGACCCAGTACTTC. Its protein product is CASSQADTGKETQYF. The chain links TRBV12-3 or TRBV12-4 to TRBJ2-7; weak D call: TRBD1 (6 bases). The J call may be incorrect, as the DNA end agrees better with TRBJ2-5. This CDR3 is built from 15 residues.

The chain recombines TRBV9 with TRBJ2-2; 10 nucleotides line up with TRBD2. The V gene end was trimmed by 0 bases and the J gene end by 4 bases; junction bases not matched to a gene: 0. The CDR3 contains 15 residues. Per the germline V gene, CDR1 is SGDLS and CDR2 is YYNGEE. CDR3 amino acids: CASSVGLAGTGELFF. The CDR3 DNA reads as TGTGCCAGCAGCGTAGGACTAGCGGGCACCGGGGAGCTGTTTTTT.

This CDR3 reads CASSFGGPASTDTQYF. The CDR3 DNA follows: TGTGCCAGCAGTTTTGGGGGACCAGCTAGCACAGATACGCAGTATTTT. The chain employs TRBV12-3 or TRBV12-4 and TRBJ2-3; D tentatively reads TRBD1 or TRBD2 (5 bases each). Deletions cut 3 bases from V and 0 bases from J, with 13 bases between. The CDR3 runs 16 residues.

This clonotype was detected a few times. The chain has TRBV12-3 or TRBV12-4 and TRBJ2-3, with D possibly being TRBD2 (6 bases). The CDR3 runs to 17 residues. The ends were cut back, 1 base at V and 2 bases at J, with 16 bases in the middle. CDR3 protein: CASSLGPFSGDTDTQYF. The CDR3 DNA sequence: TGTGCCAGCAGTTTAGGACCCTTTAGCGGAGACACAGATACGCAGTATTTT.

This clonotype has a handful of counts. The chain uses TRBV6-2 or TRBV6-3 and TRBJ2-7; the D gene could be TRBD1 or TRBD2 (6 bases each). The germline V and J ends were trimmed by 8 bases and 0 bases, with 17 bases remaining between them. The CDR3 runs to 15 residues. Germline lookup yields CDR1 MNHEY and CDR2 SVGEGT. CDR3 in amino acids: CASSAQGGFSYEQYF. CDR3 DNA sequence: TGTGCCAGCTCCGCACAGGGAGGATTCTCCTACGAGCAGTACTTC.